The clone carrying this T cell receptor (beta chain) was counted ten times or more. Individual cDNA molecules received unique molecular identifiers. A single record per CDR3 protein comes from TCRdb applying MiXCR to the 5' RACE reads. The data show roughly 40,000 distinct CDR3 sequences, approximately 6% seen once. This specimen comes from a study of early T cells in non-severe SARS-CoV-2 infection. In the study overall: Sequenced material consisted of bulk RNA (from unsorted whole blood), and chains were unpaired.

Losses at the gene ends were 1 base for V and 0 bases for J; bases not matched to a gene: 9. CDR1 is SGHDT, CDR2 YYEEEE, per germline. CDR3 length: 17 residues. V and J are TRBV5-6 and TRBJ2-5; 7 nucleotides match TRBD2. The TCR comes from an adult who was a healthcare worker with PCR-confirmed SARS-CoV-2 infection or an uninfected control (not recorded which). Material for sequencing was whole blood. CDR3 coding DNA: TGTGCCAGCAGCTTGCGGGGGGTAGGGAAGTACCAAGAGACCCAGTACTTC. Translating it yields CASSLRGVGKYQETQYF.